These T cell receptor beta chains were read from a single sample in a study of Graves' ophthalmopathy and Graves' hyperthyroidism. One entry per CDR3 protein, called by TCRdb with MiXCR from the multiplex PCR reads. The sample lists some 360,000 distinct CDR3 sequences; approximately 18% were seen once. The sequenced material came from peripheral blood. These receptor sequences come from an adult woman with stable Graves' hyperthyroidism. Each CDR3 is given with its conserved first and last residue. A D gene is named only where the DNA matches it firmly. Size values are once, few and many counts, or a class for expanded clones, and some rows have none.

TGCAGTGCGACTACTAGCGGGAGAAGACAGTACTTC CSATTSGRRQYF TRBV20-1 many TRBJ2-7 TRBD2
TGTGCCAGCAGTTACGAAGGGACAGCAAACACCGGGGAGCTGTTTTTT CASSYEGTANTGELFF TRBV6-5 NA TRBJ2-2 TRBD1
TGCAGCGTGTCCGCTGGTAGCAATCAGCCCCAGCATTTT CSVSAGSNQPQHF TRBV29-1 NA TRBJ1-5 NA
TGTGCCAGCAGACCAGCCAGGAGGGGGACTGAAGCTTTCTTT CASRPARRGTEAFF TRBV6-1 many TRBJ1-1 NA
TGTGCCAGCAAGGGTCCGGGACCGAACACCGGGGAGCTGTTTTTT CASKGPGPNTGELFF TRBV28 many TRBJ2-2 NA
TGCGCCAGCAGCCAAGCAGGGGACAGGGGCTACACCTTC CASSQAGDRGYTF TRBV4-3 NA TRBJ1-2 TRBD1
TGTGCCAGCAGCACCCAGGACAGGGGGGGTTCACCCCTCCACTTT CASSTQDRGGSPLHF TRBV7-2 many TRBJ1-6 TRBD1
TGCAGTGCTAAGGGAGGGAACACTGAAGCTTTCTTT CSAKGGNTEAFF TRBV20-1 many TRBJ1-1 NA
TGTGCCAGTACCGGGACAGGAGGTTCATGGGACTATGGCTACACCTTC CASTGTGGSWDYGYTF TRBV19 many TRBJ1-2 TRBD1
TGTGCCACCCGCTCGGACAGGGTCGCTGAAGCTTTCTTT CATRSDRVAEAFF TRBV24-1 NA TRBJ1-1 TRBD1
TGTGCCAGCAGCCAACGAGTAGCGAAGCAGTACTTC CASSQRVAKQYF TRBV7-2 many TRBJ2-7 NA
TGTGCCATCAGTGAAGCTGAGAACACCGGGGAGCTGTTTTTT CAISEAENTGELFF TRBV10-3 many TRBJ2-2 NA
TGTGCCAGCAGTTTAAATCCACGAGGGGAGACCCAGTACTTC CASSLNPRGETQYF TRBV12-3/TRBV12-4 few TRBJ2-5 NA
TGTGCCAGCTCCTGGATGGGGCAAGAGACCCAGTACTTC CASSWMGQETQYF TRBV18 NA TRBJ2-5 NA
TGTGCCAGCAGTTTAGCGGACAGCGGGACCACTGAAGCTTTCTTT CASSLADSGTTEAFF TRBV12-3/TRBV12-4 many TRBJ1-1 NA
TGTGCCAGCAGTGAAGAGGAAGGGGCTGGAAACACCATATATTTT CASSEEEGAGNTIYF TRBV2 few TRBJ1-3 NA
TGTGCCAGCAAAACCCGACAGGGGGCGTCGGTTGGGGCCAACGTCCTGACTTTC CASKTRQGASVGANVLTF TRBV6-2/TRBV6-3 many TRBJ2-6 TRBD1
TGTGCCAGTAGCTCAAGGGGGCTGAGGACTGAAGCTTTCTTT CASSSRGLRTEAFF TRBV19 many TRBJ1-1 TRBD1
TGTGCCAGCAGACTCCCGGGACTATCCTACGAGCAGTACTTC CASRLPGLSYEQYF TRBV6-1 many TRBJ2-7 TRBD2
TGTGCCAGCAGTCGACAGGGAGTGGCTTTCTTT CASSRQGVAFF TRBV6-1 NA TRBJ1-1 TRBD1
TGTGCCAGCGGACTAGCGGGAACCTACGAGCAGTACTTC CASGLAGTYEQYF TRBV7-8 NA TRBJ2-7 TRBD2
TGTGCCAGCAACGTGGGACTAGCGAACACCGGGGAGCTGTTTTTT CASNVGLANTGELFF TRBV2 many TRBJ2-2 TRBD2
TGCAGCGTTGAATCCTCCAGCCCCTACGAGCAGTACTTC CSVESSSPYEQYF TRBV29-1 many TRBJ2-7 NA
TGTGCCAGCAGTTACTCGGGGCGTTGGCCCCAGTACTTC CASSYSGRWPQYF TRBV6-5 many TRBJ2-5 NA
TGTGCCAGCAGTTTAGGTCCCTCCAGGAGCTACGAGCAGTACTTC CASSLGPSRSYEQYF TRBV12-3/TRBV12-4 many TRBJ2-7 NA
TGTGCCAGCTCACCGCGGGACATAGGAACCGTTGAAGCTTTCTTT CASSPRDIGTVEAFF TRBV18 few TRBJ1-1 NA
TGTGCCAGCAGCTTAGTGGCGGGAGGGCCCATCTACGAGCAGTACTTC CASSLVAGGPIYEQYF TRBV11-2 few TRBJ2-7 TRBD2
TGTGCCAGCAGTTTAAGGGTCCACCTTGCCCCTTTAGCCAAAAACATTAAGTACTTC CASSLRVHLAPLAKNIKYF TRBV12-3/TRBV12-4 NA TRBJ2-4 NA
TGTGCCAGCAGCGAGCTTCCTGGGTTTACTGAAGCTTTCTTT CASSELPGFTEAFF TRBV7-9 NA TRBJ1-1 NA
TGTGCCAGCAGCCCAGGGGGCGTTACTGAAGCTTTCTTT CASSPGGVTEAFF TRBV7-3 many TRBJ1-1 TRBD1
TGCGCCAGCAGCTCGGGAACTCCGGGGACCGGGGAGCTGTTTTTT CASSSGTPGTGELFF TRBV5-1 few TRBJ2-2 NA
TGTGCCAGCAGCACTGGGACCTCGGGAAGGACTGAAGCTTTCTTT CASSTGTSGRTEAFF TRBV7-9 many TRBJ1-1 NA
TGCGCCAGCAGTGAGATGCCGGGGTCCTACGAGCAGTACTTC CASSEMPGSYEQYF TRBV10-1 many TRBJ2-7 NA
TGCAGTGCGGCTGTAGACAGGGATCGTCGTGGCTACACCTTC CSAAVDRDRRGYTF TRBV20-1 many TRBJ1-2 TRBD1
TGTGCCAGCAGGAAGATAGCGGGAGCAGGGGAGCAGTACTTC CASRKIAGAGEQYF TRBV5-5 NA TRBJ2-7 TRBD2
TGTGCCAGTAGTATCCAGGACCTGGGCACTGAAGCTTTCTTT CASSIQDLGTEAFF TRBV19 NA TRBJ1-1 NA
TGTGCCAGCAGTCATACCGGGACAGGGGTGGTCGGGGAGCTGTTTTTT CASSHTGTGVVGELFF TRBV12-3/TRBV12-4 NA TRBJ2-2 TRBD1
TGTGCCACCTCCCGGGACAGCGGAGAGACCCAGTACTTC CATSRDSGETQYF TRBV27 NA TRBJ2-5 TRBD1
TGTGCCAGTTCGGGAACAAGTCTCTCTGGAAACACCATATATTTT CASSGTSLSGNTIYF TRBV19 many TRBJ1-3 NA
TGTGCCACCAGTGACCTTAGCGGGAACCCCGGGGAGCTGTTTTTT CATSDLSGNPGELFF TRBV24-1 many TRBJ2-2 TRBD2
TGCAGCGTTGAGGTCTACAGGTTGAACACTGAAGCTTTCTTT CSVEVYRLNTEAFF TRBV29-1 many TRBJ1-1 NA
TGTGCCAGCTCATCGGACAGGGGCGACACTGAAGCTTTCTTT CASSSDRGDTEAFF TRBV18 many TRBJ1-1 TRBD1
TGTGCCAGCAGCCCACAGGGGCGGGGTGGGGACACTGAAGCTTTCTTT CASSPQGRGGDTEAFF TRBV6-1 many TRBJ1-1 TRBD1
TGTGCCAGCAACATAGGGGGCGAGGCGCTCTTAACCTATGGCTACACCTTC CASNIGGEALLTYGYTF TRBV28 many TRBJ1-2 TRBD1
TGTGCCAGCAGCTTGAGATCCCGCGGGAGGGCCTTTGAGGAAAAAGAGACCCAGTACTTC CASSLRSRGRAFEEKETQYF TRBV5-6 few TRBJ2-5 TRBD2
TGTGCCACCCGCGGTAGCGGGAGCACCTACGAGCAGTACTTC CATRGSGSTYEQYF TRBV6-2/TRBV6-3 many TRBJ2-7 TRBD2
TGCAGTGCTAGAGGGGCAGGGTACGAGCAGTACTTC CSARGAGYEQYF TRBV20-1 NA TRBJ2-7 NA
TGTGCCAGCAGTTACGGGACTAGCCAAGAGACCCAGTACTTC CASSYGTSQETQYF TRBV6-2/TRBV6-3 NA TRBJ2-5 TRBD2
TGCGCCAGCAGCATACAGGGAAGTGGGAACACTGAAGCTTTCTTT CASSIQGSGNTEAFF TRBV5-1 NA TRBJ1-1 NA